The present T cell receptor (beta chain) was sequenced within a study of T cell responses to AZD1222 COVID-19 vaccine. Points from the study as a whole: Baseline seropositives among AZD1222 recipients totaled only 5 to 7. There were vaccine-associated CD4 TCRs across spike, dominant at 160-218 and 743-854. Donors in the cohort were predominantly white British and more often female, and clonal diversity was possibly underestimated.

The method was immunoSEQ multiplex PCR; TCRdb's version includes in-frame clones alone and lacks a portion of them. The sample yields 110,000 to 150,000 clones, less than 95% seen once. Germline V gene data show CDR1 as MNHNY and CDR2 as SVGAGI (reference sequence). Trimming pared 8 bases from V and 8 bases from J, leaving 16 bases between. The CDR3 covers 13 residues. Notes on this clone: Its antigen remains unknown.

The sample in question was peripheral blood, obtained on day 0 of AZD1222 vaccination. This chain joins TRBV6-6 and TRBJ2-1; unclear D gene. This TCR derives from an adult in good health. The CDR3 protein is CASWARPWDEQFF. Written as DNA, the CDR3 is TGTGCCAGCTGGGCTCGTCCGTGGGATGAGCAGTTCTTC.